Listed below are T cell receptor beta chains from one sample, sequenced in a study of T-cell memory formation after mild COVID-19. Each CDR3 protein gets one entry after TCRdb re-called the 5' RACE reads with MiXCR. Here the sample spans 260,000 or so distinct CDR3 sequences, approximately 16% being singletons. Input material: PBMCs or a T cell subset sorted from them (not recorded which). Every receptor here comes from a man younger than 30 who had mild COVID-19 (a few samples of this study predate the infection). Cell type and time point are not known. CDR3s include the opening cysteine and the closing phenylalanine or tryptophan. The D gene is left open where the match is weak. The size field is filled for only some rows; it gives once, few, many or a size class.

D gene,J gene,V gene,clone size,CDR3 protein,CDR3 DNA
TRBD2,TRBJ2-3,TRBV6-4,-,CASSGGGASTDTQYF,TGTGCCAGCAGTGGCGGGGGGGCCAGCACAGATACGCAGTATTTT
-,TRBJ2-1,TRBV4-1,-,CASSLRTGNNEQFF,TGCGCCAGCAGCCTTCGGACTGGAAACAATGAGCAGTTCTTC
-,TRBJ2-7,TRBV5-4,many,CASSLADEGGEQYF,TGTGCCAGCAGCTTGGCCGACGAGGGCGGCGAGCAGTACTTC
-,TRBJ1-4,TRBV9,-,CASSPRQTTNEKLFF,TGTGCCAGCAGCCCCCGACAGACAACTAATGAAAAACTGTTTTTT
-,TRBJ2-5,TRBV7-9,-,CASSSQPETQYF,TGTGCCAGCAGCTCTCAGCCAGAGACCCAGTACTTC
TRBD2,TRBJ2-5,TRBV14,-,CASSQLLAGVETQYF,TGTGCCAGCAGCCAACTACTAGCGGGGGTTGAGACCCAGTACTTC
-,TRBJ2-3,TRBV10-1,few,CASSPRRYGTDTQYF,TGCGCCAGCAGTCCCCGACGCTACGGGACGGATACGCAGTATTTT
-,TRBJ1-3,TRBV7-9,-,CASSYTGRGNTIYF,TGTGCCAGCAGCTACACAGGGCGGGGAAACACCATATATTTT
-,TRBJ1-1,TRBV5-1,few,CASSWDGRGYTEAFF,TGCGCCAGCAGCTGGGACGGACGCGGTTACACTGAAGCTTTCTTT
TRBD1,TRBJ2-2,TRBV24-1,-,CATSDSQGARTGELFF,TGTGCCACCAGTGATTCTCAGGGGGCTCGGACCGGGGAGCTGTTTTTT
-,TRBJ2-3,TRBV15,few,CATSRVEGQQYF,TGTGCCACCAGCAGAGTGGAAGGACAGCAGTATTTT
-,TRBJ2-1,TRBV11-2,-,CASSNGYNEQFF,TGTGCCAGCAGCAACGGCTACAATGAGCAGTTCTTC
-,TRBJ2-1,TRBV28,-,CASSHPSGGAYNEQFF,TGTGCCAGCAGTCACCCTTCTGGGGGGGCATACAATGAGCAGTTCTTC
-,TRBJ2-5,TRBV28,few,CASSPTDGVRTQYF,TGTGCCAGCAGTCCGACCGACGGAGTCCGGACCCAGTACTTC
TRBD2,TRBJ2-7,TRBV7-9,-,CASSSTSGGHGAYEQYF,TGTGCCAGCAGCAGTACTAGCGGGGGGCACGGAGCTTACGAGCAGTACTTC
-,TRBJ2-5,TRBV14,-,CASSQVWGSETQYF,TGTGCCAGCAGCCAAGTCTGGGGTAGCGAGACCCAGTACTTC
-,TRBJ1-1,TRBV6-2/TRBV6-3,-,CASSSELMNTEAFF,TGTGCCAGCAGTTCAGAACTGATGAACACTGAAGCTTTCTTT
TRBD2,TRBJ2-3,TRBV4-3,-,CASSQSQLAGGTDTQYF,TGCGCCAGCAGCCAATCTCAACTAGCGGGGGGAACAGATACGCAGTATTTT
-,TRBJ2-5,TRBV24-1,-,CATSGGGETQYF,TGTGCCACCAGTGGTGGTGGGGAGACCCAGTACTTC
TRBD1,TRBJ1-6,TRBV28,few,CASIESGQGKSLHF,TGTGCCAGCATTGAGTCGGGACAGGGAAAATCCCTCCACTTT
-,TRBJ1-1,TRBV20-1,few,CSDQAGLNTEAFF,TGCAGTGACCAGGCGGGCCTGAACACTGAAGCTTTCTTT
-,TRBJ2-7,TRBV3-1,few,CACSLAGVYEQYF,TGTGCCTGCTCCTTGGCGGGTGTTTACGAGCAGTACTTC
TRBD2,TRBJ2-3,TRBV6-4,few,CASSPRGADTQYF,TGTGCCAGCAGTCCACGGGGGGCAGATACGCAGTATTTT
TRBD2,TRBJ2-2,TRBV7-2,-,CASSLRRLAGADWTGELFF,TGTGCCAGCAGCTTAAGGAGGCTAGCGGGGGCCGACTGGACCGGGGAGCTGTTTTTT
-,TRBJ2-4,TRBV4-3,-,CASSQDPARGDIQYF,TGCGCCAGCAGCCAAGATCCGGCCAGGGGAGACATTCAGTACTTC
-,TRBJ2-7,TRBV10-3,many,CAISGLYEQYF,TGTGCCATCAGTGGATTGTACGAGCAGTACTTC
-,TRBJ2-2,TRBV7-9,few,CASSPGGYIRTGELFF,TGTGCCAGCAGCCCGGGGGGCTATATCCGCACCGGGGAGCTGTTTTTT
-,TRBJ2-1,TRBV7-6,many,CASSLAGSSYNEQFF,TGTGCCAGCAGCTTAGCGGGGAGCTCCTACAATGAGCAGTTCTTC
-,TRBJ1-1,TRBV6-5,few,CASSPPLWEGLNTEAFF,TGTGCCAGCAGCCCCCCTTTATGGGAAGGCTTGAACACTGAAGCTTTCTTT
-,TRBJ2-2,TRBV13,-,CASSLKGVGELFF,TGTGCCAGCAGCTTAAAAGGGGTCGGGGAGCTGTTTTTT
-,TRBJ2-6,TRBV6-1,-,CASSEIGFSGANVLTF,TGTGCCAGCAGTGAAATAGGGTTCTCTGGGGCCAACGTCCTGACTTTC